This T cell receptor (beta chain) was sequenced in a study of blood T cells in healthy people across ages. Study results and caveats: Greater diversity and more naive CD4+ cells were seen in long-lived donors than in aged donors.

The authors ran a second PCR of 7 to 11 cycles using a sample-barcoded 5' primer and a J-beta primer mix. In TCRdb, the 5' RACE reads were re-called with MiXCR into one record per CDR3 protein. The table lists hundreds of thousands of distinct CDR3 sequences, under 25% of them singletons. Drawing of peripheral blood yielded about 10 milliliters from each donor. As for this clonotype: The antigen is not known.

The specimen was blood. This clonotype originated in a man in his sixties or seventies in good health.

In nucleotides, the CDR3 is TGCAGTGCTATTTATCTGCGCGAGCAGTACTTC. Translated, it gives CSAIYLREQYF. This chain uses TRBV20-1 with TRBJ2-7; D gene ambiguous. Looked up from germline, CDR1 is DFQATT and CDR2 is SNEGSKA (reference sequence). The V gene lost 4 bases and the J gene lost 6 bases, with 10 bases spanning the gap. This CDR3 is built from 11 residues.